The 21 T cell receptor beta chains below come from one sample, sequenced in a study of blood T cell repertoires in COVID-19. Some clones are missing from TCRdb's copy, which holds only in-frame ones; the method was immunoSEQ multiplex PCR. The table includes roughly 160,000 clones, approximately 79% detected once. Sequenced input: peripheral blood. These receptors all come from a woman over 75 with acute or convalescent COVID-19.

The CDR3 DNA reads TGTGCCAGCAGCTTCGGGGAGAACGAGCAGTTCTTC. This encodes CASSFGENEQFF. The gene calls are TRBV28 and TRBJ2-1, with D possibly TRBD2 on 5 matching bases. This CDR3 is built from 12 residues. Germline-derived CDR1 and CDR2 are MDHEN and SYDVKM. V was trimmed by 6 bases and J by 10 bases, leaving 13 bases between them.

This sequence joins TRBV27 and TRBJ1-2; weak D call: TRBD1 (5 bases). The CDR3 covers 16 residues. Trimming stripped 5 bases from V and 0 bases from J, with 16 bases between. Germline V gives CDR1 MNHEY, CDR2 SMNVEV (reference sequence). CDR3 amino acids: CASSPRLGGTNYGYTF. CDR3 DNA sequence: TGTGCCAGCAGTCCCCGCCTTGGGGGGACTAACTATGGCTACACCTTC.

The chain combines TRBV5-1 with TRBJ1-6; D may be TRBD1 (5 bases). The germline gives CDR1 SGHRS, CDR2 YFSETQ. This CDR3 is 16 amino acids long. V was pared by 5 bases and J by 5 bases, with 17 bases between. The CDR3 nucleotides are TGCGCCAGCAGTCCCACGGGGGGACCAAATAATTCACCCCTCCACTTT. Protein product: CASSPTGGPNNSPLHF.

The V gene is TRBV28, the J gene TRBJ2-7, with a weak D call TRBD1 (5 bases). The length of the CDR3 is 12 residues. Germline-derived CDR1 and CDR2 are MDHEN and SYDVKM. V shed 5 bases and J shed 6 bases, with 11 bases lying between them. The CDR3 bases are TGTGCCAGCAGTACACGGACACGCGAGCAGTACTTC. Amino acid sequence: CASSTRTREQYF.

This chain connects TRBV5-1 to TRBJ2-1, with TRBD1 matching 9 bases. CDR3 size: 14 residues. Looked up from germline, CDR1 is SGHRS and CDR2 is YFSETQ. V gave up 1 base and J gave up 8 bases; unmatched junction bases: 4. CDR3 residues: CASSLMGQGHEQFF. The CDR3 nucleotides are TGCGCCAGCAGCTTGATGGGACAGGGACATGAGCAGTTCTTC.

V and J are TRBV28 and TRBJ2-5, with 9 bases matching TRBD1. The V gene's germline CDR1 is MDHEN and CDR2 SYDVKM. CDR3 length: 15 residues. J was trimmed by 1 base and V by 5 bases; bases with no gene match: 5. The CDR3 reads CASSPVDRGQETQYF. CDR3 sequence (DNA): TGTGCCAGCAGTCCAGTGGACAGGGGCCAAGAGACCCAGTACTTC.

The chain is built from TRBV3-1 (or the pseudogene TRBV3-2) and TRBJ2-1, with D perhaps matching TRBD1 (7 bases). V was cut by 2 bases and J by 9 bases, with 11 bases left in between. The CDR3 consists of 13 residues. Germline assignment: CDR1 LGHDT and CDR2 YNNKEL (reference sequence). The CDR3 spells CASSQHRGGEQFF. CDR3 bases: TGTGCCAGCAGCCAACACAGGGGAGGTGAGCAGTTCTTC.

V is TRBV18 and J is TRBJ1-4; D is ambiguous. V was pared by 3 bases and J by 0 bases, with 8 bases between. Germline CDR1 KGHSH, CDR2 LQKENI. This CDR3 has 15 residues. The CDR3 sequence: CASSPLASTNEKLFF. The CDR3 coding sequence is TGTGCCAGCTCACCGCTGGCCTCAACTAATGAAAAACTGTTTTTT.

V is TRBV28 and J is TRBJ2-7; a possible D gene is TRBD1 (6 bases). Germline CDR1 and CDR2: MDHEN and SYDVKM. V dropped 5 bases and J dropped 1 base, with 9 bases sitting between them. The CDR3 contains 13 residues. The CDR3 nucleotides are TGTGCCAGCAGTAGCGGACAGTCCTACGAGCAGTACTTC. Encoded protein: CASSSGQSYEQYF.

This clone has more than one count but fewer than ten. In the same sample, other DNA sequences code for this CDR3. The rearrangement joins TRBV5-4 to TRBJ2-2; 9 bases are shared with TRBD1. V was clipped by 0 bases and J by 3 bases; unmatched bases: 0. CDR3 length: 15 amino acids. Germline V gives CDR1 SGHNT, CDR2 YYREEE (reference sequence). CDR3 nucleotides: TGTGCCAGCAGCTTGGGACAGGGGGACACCGGGGAGCTGTTTTTT. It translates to CASSLGQGDTGELFF.

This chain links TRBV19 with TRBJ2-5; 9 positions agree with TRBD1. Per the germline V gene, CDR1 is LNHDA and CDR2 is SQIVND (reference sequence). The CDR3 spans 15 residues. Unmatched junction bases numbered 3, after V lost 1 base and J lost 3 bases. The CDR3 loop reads CASSIARTGEETQYF. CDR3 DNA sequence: TGTGCCAGTAGTATAGCCCGGACAGGGGAAGAGACCCAGTACTTC.

The CDR3 coding sequence is TGCGCCAGCAGCGGAACAGGGGATGGGGAGCCCCAGCATTTT. Translation gives CASSGTGDGEPQHF. This chain links TRBV5-1 with TRBJ1-5, with TRBD1 matching 7 bases. CDR1 is SGHRS and CDR2 is YFSETQ in the germline V gene. The V gene end was trimmed by 4 bases and the J gene end by 8 bases; junction bases not matched to a gene: 9. There are 14 residues in the CDR3.

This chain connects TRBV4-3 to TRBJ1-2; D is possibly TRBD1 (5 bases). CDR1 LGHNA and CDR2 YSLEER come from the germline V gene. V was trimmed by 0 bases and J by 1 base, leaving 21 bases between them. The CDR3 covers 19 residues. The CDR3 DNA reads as TGCGCCAGCAGCCAAGAAGTATCCGGGGGACCAGTGGGTAACTATGGCTACACCTTC. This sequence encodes CASSQEVSGGPVGNYGYTF.

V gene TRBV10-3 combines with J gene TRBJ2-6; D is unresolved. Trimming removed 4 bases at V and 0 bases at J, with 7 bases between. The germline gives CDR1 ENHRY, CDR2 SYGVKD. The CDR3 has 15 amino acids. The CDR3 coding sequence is TGTGCCATCAGTGTTAGCCTCTCTGGGGCCAACGTCCTGACTTTC. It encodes CAISVSLSGANVLTF.

The CDR3 loop reads CASSPAGTGVLEQYF. The CDR3 region has the DNA TGTGCCAGCAGCCCAGCCGGGACAGGCGTTCTCGAGCAGTACTTC. The rearrangement links TRBV7-9 to TRBJ2-7; 8 bases map to TRBD1. CDR3 length equals 15 residues. Unmatched junction bases numbered 12, after V lost 5 bases and J lost 6 bases. Germline V gives CDR1 SEHNR, CDR2 FQNEAQ (reference sequence).

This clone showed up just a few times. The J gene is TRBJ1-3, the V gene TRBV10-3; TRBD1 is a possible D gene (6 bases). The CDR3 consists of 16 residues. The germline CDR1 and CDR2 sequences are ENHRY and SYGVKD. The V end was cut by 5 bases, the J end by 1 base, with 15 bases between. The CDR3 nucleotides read TGTGCCATCAGTCCAACAGGGTTGGGGTCTGGAAACACCATATATTTT. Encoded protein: CAISPTGLGSGNTIYF.

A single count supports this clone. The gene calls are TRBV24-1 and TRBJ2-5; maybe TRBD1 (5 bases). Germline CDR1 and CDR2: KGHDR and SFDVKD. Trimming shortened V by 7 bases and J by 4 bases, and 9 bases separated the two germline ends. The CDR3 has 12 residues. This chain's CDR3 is CATRGQGETQYF. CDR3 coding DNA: TGTGCCACCAGGGGCCAGGGAGAGACCCAGTACTTC.

CDR3 sequence (DNA): TGTGCCAGCAGACAAGGACAGTCCACAGATACGCAGTATTTT. Protein sequence: CASRQGQSTDTQYF. The chain carries TRBV28 and TRBJ2-3; perhaps TRBD1 as D (6 bases). In germline, CDR1 is MDHEN, CDR2 SYDVKM. The germline V and J ends were trimmed by 6 bases and 2 bases, with 12 bases remaining between them. The CDR3 is made up of 14 amino acids.

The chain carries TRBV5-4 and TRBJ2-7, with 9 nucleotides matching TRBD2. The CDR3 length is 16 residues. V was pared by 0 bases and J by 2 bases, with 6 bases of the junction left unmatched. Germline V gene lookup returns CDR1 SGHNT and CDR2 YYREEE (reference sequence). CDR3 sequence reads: CASSLGGQREAYEQYF. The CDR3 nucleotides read TGTGCCAGCAGCTTGGGGGGTCAGCGGGAGGCCTACGAGCAGTACTTC.

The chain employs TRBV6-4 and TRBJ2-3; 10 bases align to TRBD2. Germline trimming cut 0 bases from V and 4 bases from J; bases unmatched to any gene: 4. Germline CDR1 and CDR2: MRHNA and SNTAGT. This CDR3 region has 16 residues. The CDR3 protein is CASSDSPSGSSDTQYF. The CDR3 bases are TGTGCCAGCAGTGACTCGCCTAGCGGGAGTTCAGATACGCAGTATTTT.

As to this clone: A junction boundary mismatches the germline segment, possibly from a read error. The CDR3 reads CASSQLRQEVF. As DNA, the CDR3 is TGTGCCAGCAGCCAATTGAGACAGGAAGTTTTC. This sequence joins TRBV3-1 (or the pseudogene TRBV3-2) and TRBJ1-2; TRBD1 might be the D (6 bases). Looked up from germline, CDR1 is LGHDT and CDR2 is YNNKEL (reference sequence). The CDR3 spans 11 residues.